This entry lists 21 T cell receptor beta chains sequenced from one sample in a study of cytomegalovirus exposure and HLA in healthy donors. Only in-frame clones appear in the TCRdb table, and some are missing; sequencing was by immunoSEQ multiplex PCR. The sample includes over 200,000 clones, 85% to 90% seen only once; the top ten take about 2.7%. Sample: PBMCs. These receptors all come from a woman aged 18-29 years in good health and CMV-seronegative.

V usage is TRBV30 and J usage is TRBJ1-2; D uncertain. CDR3 length equals 13 residues. The V gene's germline CDR1 is GTSNPN and CDR2 SVGIG (reference sequence). V was pared by 4 bases and J by 2 bases, with 11 bases between. This chain's CDR3 is CAWTRIRNYGYTF. The CDR3 DNA reads TGTGCCTGGACGAGAATCCGGAACTATGGCTACACCTTC.

The genes are TRBV5-4 and TRBJ1-2, with 8 bases fitting TRBD1. V gave up 4 bases and J gave up 4 bases; unmatched junction bases: 6. This CDR3 is built from 14 residues. The V gene's germline CDR1 is SGHNT and CDR2 YYREEE (reference sequence). The CDR3 DNA sequence: TGTGCCAGCAGCAATCGGACAGGGAGCTATGGCTACACCTTC. Residues: CASSNRTGSYGYTF.

The chain has TRBV4-1 and TRBJ2-7; maybe TRBD2 (5 bases). This CDR3 is 14 amino acids long. CDR1 MGHRA and CDR2 YSYEKL come from the germline V gene. V lost 4 bases and J lost 1, with 11 bases in between. CDR3 nucleotide sequence: TGCGCCAGCAGCCCCATGGGAGAGTCCTACGAGCAGTACTTC. Encoded protein: CASSPMGESYEQYF.

The rearrangement links TRBV7-2 to TRBJ1-5; D gene ambiguous. Per germline, CDR1 SGHTA and CDR2 FQGNSA. The CDR3 length is 13 residues. V was clipped by 1 base and J by 4 bases, with 5 bases between them. CDR3 sequence (DNA): TGTGCCAGCAGCTTAGACAGAAATCAGCCCCAGCATTTT. It specifies CASSLDRNQPQHF.

In nucleotides, the CDR3 is TGCAGCGTTGAAGATTGGACAGGATTACGACATGGCTACACCTTC. Translating it yields CSVEDWTGLRHGYTF. The chain carries TRBV29-1 and TRBJ1-2; 7 nucleotides match TRBD1. The CDR3 runs to 15 residues. The V gene end was trimmed by 0 bases and the J gene end by 6 bases; junction bases not matched to a gene: 10. Per germline, CDR1 SQVTM and CDR2 ANQGSEA. Using reference TRBV29-1 and TRBJ1-2 for the parts outside the CDR3, the full variable domain is SAVISQKPSRDICQRGTSLTIQCQVDSQVTMMFWYRQQPGQSLTLIATANQGSEATYESGFVIDKFPISRPNLTFSTLTVSNMSPEDSSIYLCSVEDWTGLRHGYTFGSGTRLTVV.

This chain connects TRBV2 to TRBJ2-7; D perhaps matches TRBD1 (6 bases). The CDR3 runs 13 residues. Germline V lookup: CDR1 SNHLY, CDR2 FYNNEI. Trimming left V 3 bases short and J 2 bases short, with 8 bases between. This CDR3 is CASSDGTTYEQYF. In DNA form, the CDR3 reads TGTGCCAGCAGTGACGGGACAACCTACGAGCAGTACTTC.

This sequence joins TRBV7-2 and TRBJ2-7; a possible D gene is TRBD2 (5 bases). Trimming shortened V by 1 base and J by 5 bases, and 12 bases separated the two germline ends. Germline CDR1 reads SGHTA; CDR2 reads FQGNSA. The CDR3 runs to 14 residues. The CDR3 DNA is TGTGCCAGCAGCTTAGAGCCGGGGATCGACGAGCAGTACTTC. This encodes CASSLEPGIDEQYF.

This chain joins TRBV15 and TRBJ2-7, with D possibly TRBD1 on 7 matching bases. The germline V gene has CDR1 LNHNV and CDR2 YYDKDF (reference sequence). V was trimmed by 4 bases and J by 6 bases, leaving 13 bases between them. This CDR3 is built from 13 residues. CDR3 nucleotide sequence: TGTGCCACCAGCAAAGACAGGGAGGCCGAGCAGTACTTC. Its protein is CATSKDREAEQYF.

The chain joins TRBV28 to TRBJ2-1, with a possible D match to TRBD1 (5 bases). In germline, CDR1 is MDHEN, CDR2 SYDVKM. The V end was cut by 3 bases, the J end by 3 bases, with 12 bases between. The CDR3 runs 15 residues. The CDR3 spells CASSLGLGDYNEQFF. Written as DNA, the CDR3 is TGTGCCAGCAGTTTGGGGCTAGGGGACTACAATGAGCAGTTCTTC.

V and J are TRBV29-1 and TRBJ1-2; perhaps TRBD1 as D (5 bases). The CDR3 consists of 13 residues. V gave up 3 bases and J gave up 2 bases, with 10 bases separating them. Germline CDR1 SQVTM, CDR2 ANQGSEA. The CDR3 sequence is CSVDPRGNYGYTF. The CDR3 bases are TGCAGCGTTGATCCGCGGGGGAACTATGGCTACACCTTC.

The chain links TRBV4-3 to TRBJ2-1, with D unresolved. Germline V gene sequence: CDR1 LGHNA, CDR2 YSLEER. The CDR3 runs 13 residues. Deletions cut 1 base from V and 9 bases from J, with 10 bases between. The CDR3, as DNA: TGCGCCAGCAGCCAAGCCCAAGACTTTGAGCAGTTCTTC. It specifies CASSQAQDFEQFF.

The rearrangement uses TRBV27 and TRBJ2-3; D remains ambiguous. The ends were cut back, 8 bases at V and 0 bases at J, with 12 bases in the middle. The CDR3 length is 14 residues. The germline V gene has CDR1 MNHEY and CDR2 SMNVEV (reference sequence). CDR3 sequence (DNA): TGTGCCAGCTCTTACCCTACTAGCACAGATACGCAGTATTTT. This translates into CASSYPTSTDTQYF.

The chain recombines TRBV29-1 with TRBJ2-7, with D tentatively TRBD1 (5 bases). There are 13 residues in the CDR3. The V and J ends lost 6 bases and 3 bases respectively, with 15 bases between them. Germline V CDR1 and CDR2: SQVTM, ANQGSEA. CDR3 coding DNA: TGCAGCGTGACACAGGTTGGGGACTACGAGCAGTACTTC. Translated, it gives CSVTQVGDYEQYF.

This chain connects TRBV28 to TRBJ1-1; D is perhaps TRBD1 (5 bases). Germline CDR1 reads MDHEN; CDR2 reads SYDVKM. V was clipped by 6 bases and J by 9 bases, with 8 bases between them. The CDR3 covers 10 residues. CDR3 in amino acids: CASRDTKAFF. CDR3 sequence (DNA): TGTGCCAGCAGGGACACCAAAGCTTTCTTT.

This chain links TRBV10-3 with TRBJ1-2, with D tentatively TRBD1 (6 bases). V dropped 0 bases and J dropped 0 bases, with 11 bases sitting between them. Germline lookup yields CDR1 ENHRY and CDR2 SYGVKD. The CDR3 runs to 16 residues. The CDR3 DNA sequence: TGTGCCATCAGTGAGTCCCGGACAGAATCTAACTATGGCTACACCTTC. Its protein is CAISESRTESNYGYTF.

The chain has TRBV6-6 and TRBJ2-1; a weak D match, TRBD2 (6 bases). CDR1 is MNHNY and CDR2 is SVGAGI in the germline V gene (reference sequence). The CDR3 has 14 amino acids. V lost 0 bases and J lost 7, with 10 bases in between. The CDR3 nucleotides are TGTGCCAGCAGTTACTCGGCTAGCGCGAATGAGCAGTTCTTC. Translating gives CASSYSASANEQFF.

This clone was counted only a few times. The rearrangement links TRBV28 to TRBJ2-7; unclear D gene. CDR1 and CDR2 (germline): MDHEN, SYDVKM. Trimming stripped 2 bases from V and 3 bases from J, with 8 bases between. CDR3 size: 13 residues. Here the CDR3 DNA reads TGTGCCAGCAGTTTAGATTGGCTCTACGAGCAGTACTTC. This encodes CASSLDWLYEQYF.

The rearrangement links TRBV5-8 to TRBJ2-5; perhaps TRBD1 as D (5 bases). CDR3 length equals 16 residues. V lost 2 bases and J lost 1, with 15 bases in between. The germline CDR1 and CDR2 sequences are SGHTS and YDEGEE. This chain's CDR3 is CASSFGFRALQETQYF. The CDR3, as DNA: TGTGCCAGCAGCTTTGGGTTCAGGGCCCTCCAAGAGACCCAGTACTTC. Based on the CDR3 plus reference TRBV5-8 and TRBJ2-5, the full variable domain is EAGVTQSPTHLIKTRGQQATLRCSPISGHTSVYWYQQALGLGLQFLLWYDEGEERNRGNFPPRFSGRQFPNYSSELNVNALELEDSALYLCASSFGFRALQETQYFGPGTRLLVL.

This chain connects TRBV11-2 to TRBJ1-2, with D possibly being TRBD1 (5 bases). The CDR3 has 15 amino acids. CDR1 is SGHAT, CDR2 FQNNGV, per germline. Trimming took off 0 bases at V and 1 base at J, with 9 bases between the two ends. The CDR3 DNA is TGTGCCAGCAGCTTAGAGGCAGGGCTTAACTATGGCTACACCTTC. It translates to CASSLEAGLNYGYTF.

The gene calls are TRBV5-1 and TRBJ2-4; 8 nucleotides align to TRBD1. The CDR3 contains 13 residues. V was pared by 0 bases and J by 8 bases, with 1 base of the junction left unmatched. From germline, CDR1 is SGHRS and CDR2 YFSETQ. CDR3 in amino acids: CASSLAGGDIQYF. Here the CDR3 DNA reads TGCGCCAGCAGCTTGGCAGGGGGCGACATTCAGTACTTC.

The chain carries TRBV15 and TRBJ1-1; no firm D call. The germline CDR1 and CDR2 sequences are LNHNV and YYDKDF (reference sequence). The CDR3 contains 14 residues. V lost 5 bases to trimming and J lost 1 base, with 11 bases between them. The CDR3 DNA is TGTGCCACCAGCGTAACTTACAGGAACACTGAAGCTTTCTTT. It codes for CATSVTYRNTEAFF.